The clone carrying this TCR beta chain was recorded many times. Its antigen remains unknown. This entry is derived from a study of T cell repertoires in cytomegalovirus infection. Whole-study context: Through public TCR beta signatures, both CMV infection and matching HLA type were indicated.

The germline V gene has CDR1 DFQATT and CDR2 SNEGSKA (reference sequence). The CDR3 runs to 13 residues. Trimming cost V 0 bases and J 2 bases; bases outside gene matches: 0. Via MiXCR, TCRdb re-called the reads, giving one row per CDR3 protein. The profile shows about 230,000 distinct CDR3 sequences, under 25% of them singletons. Study results and limitations: Cumulated frequencies of public TCR beta families served to identify carriers of CMV plus the relevant HLA. It was HLA-C-restricted CMV-specific TCR beta clonotypes that dominated the response ex vivo.

The sample was CD8+ T cells from PBMCs. The chain recombines TRBV20-1 with TRBJ2-7; 8 bases line up with TRBD2. The sequence derives from a human donor in good health (CMV status not recorded). Some clones in this sample may be carry-over from other donors' samples. CDR3 residues: CSARDSGAYEQYF. In DNA, the CDR3 is TGCAGTGCTAGAGATAGCGGGGCCTACGAGCAGTACTTC.